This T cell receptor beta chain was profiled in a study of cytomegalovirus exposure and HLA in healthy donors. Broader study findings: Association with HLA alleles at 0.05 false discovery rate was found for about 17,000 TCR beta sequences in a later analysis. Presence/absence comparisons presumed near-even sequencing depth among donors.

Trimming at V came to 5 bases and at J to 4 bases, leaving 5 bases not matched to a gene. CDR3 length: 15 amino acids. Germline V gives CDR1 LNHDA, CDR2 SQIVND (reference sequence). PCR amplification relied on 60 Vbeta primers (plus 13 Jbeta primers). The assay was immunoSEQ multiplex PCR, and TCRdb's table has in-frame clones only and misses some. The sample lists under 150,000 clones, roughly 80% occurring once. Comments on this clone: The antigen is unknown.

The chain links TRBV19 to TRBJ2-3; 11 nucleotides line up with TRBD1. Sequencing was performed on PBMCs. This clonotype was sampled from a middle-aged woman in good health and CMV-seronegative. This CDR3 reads CASSARDRGADTQYF. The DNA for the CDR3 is TGTGCCAGTAGTGCCCGGGACAGGGGGGCAGATACGCAGTATTTT. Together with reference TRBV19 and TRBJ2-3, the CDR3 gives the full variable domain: DGGITQSPKYLFRKEGQNVTLSCEQNLNHDAMYWYRQDPGQGLRLIYYSQIVNDFQKGDIAEGYSVSREKKESFPLTVTSAQKNPTAFYLCASSARDRGADTQYFGPGTRLTVL.